The 8 T cell receptor beta chains reported below all come from one sample, sequenced in a study of cytomegalovirus exposure and HLA in healthy donors (dated by TCRdb to the late 2010s). The receptor library was made with the immunoSEQ multiplex PCR assay. For the multiplex PCR, a mixture combining 60 forward primers for TCR Vbeta segments and 13 reverse primers for TCR Jbeta segments was used. Imported from immuneACCESS, the table was reduced by TCRdb to in-frame sequences with V and J called. These copies leave out some clones; in studies compared against another copy, an unresolved V gene accounts for under half, and the cause of the remainder is not known. In this sample the table shows a few hundred thousand clones, over 70% of which occur a single time. In total, the top ten clones hold roughly 2.6% of the sample. The sample comprised PBMCs. These receptors originate from a woman aged 55-70 years in good health and CMV-seropositive.

This clone was observed a few times. The V and J genes are TRBV11-3 and TRBJ2-7; TRBD1 matches 7 bases. Germline values: CDR1 SGHNT, CDR2 YENEEA. The CDR3 is 15 amino acids. The V gene end was trimmed by 3 bases and the J gene end by 1 base; junction bases not matched to a gene: 6. The CDR3 loop is CASSLSSGGSYEQYF. The CDR3 nucleotides read TGTGCCAGCAGCTTGTCATCAGGGGGATCCTACGAGCAGTACTTC. The full variable domain, completed using reference TRBV11-3 and TRBJ2-7, is EAGVVQSPRYKIIEKKQPVAFWCNPISGHNTLYWYLQNLGQGPELLIRYENEEAVDDSQLPKDRFSAERLKGVDSTLKIQPAELGDSAVYLCASSLSSGGSYEQYFGPGTRLTVT.

The CDR3 DNA follows: TGTGCCAGCAGTTTAAGGGTAGCGACGCGGTGGGGGCATGAGCAGTTCTTC. Protein sequence: CASSLRVATRWGHEQFF. The genes are TRBV27 and TRBJ2-1; weak D call: TRBD1 (6 bases). Trimming shortened V by 2 bases and J by 8 bases, and 22 bases separated the two germline ends. This CDR3 region has 17 residues. CDR1 is MNHEY and CDR2 is SMNVEV in the germline V gene (reference sequence).

DNA for the CDR3: TGTGCCAGCAGTGAGTTCGCAACTAATGAAAAACTGTTTTTT. Protein sequence: CASSEFATNEKLFF. This chain joins TRBV2 and TRBJ1-4; D is uncertain. Trimming removed 3 bases at V and 0 bases at J, with 5 bases between. The CDR3 has 14 amino acids. Germline V gene data show CDR1 as SNHLY and CDR2 as FYNNEI.

The V and J genes are TRBV5-1 and TRBJ2-1; the D gene is possibly TRBD2 (5 bases). Germline V CDR1 and CDR2: SGHRS, YFSETQ. There are 16 residues in the CDR3. The V end was cut by 3 bases, the J end by 3 bases, with 16 bases between. In DNA form, the CDR3 reads TGCGCCAGCAGCTCCCCCCCGGGCGGGTTCTACAATGAGCAGTTCTTC. It encodes CASSSPPGGFYNEQFF.

V is TRBV18 and J is TRBJ2-5; tentative D call: TRBD2 (5 bases). Germline CDR1 and CDR2: KGHSH and LQKENI. CDR3 size: 12 residues. V lost 6 bases and J lost 5, with 10 bases in between. The CDR3 spells CASSSGGETQYF. Written as DNA, the CDR3 is TGTGCCAGCTCGAGCGGTGGGGAGACCCAGTACTTC.

The V and J genes are TRBV30 and TRBJ2-5; TRBD1 aligns across 7 bases. The CDR3 extends over 14 amino acids. V lost 3 bases, J lost 3 bases, and 7 bases stayed unmatched. Per germline, CDR1 GTSNPN and CDR2 SVGIG (reference sequence). The CDR3 DNA reads TGTGCCTGGAGAACCGGGACAGCTAAAGAGACCCAGTACTTC. Amino acid sequence: CAWRTGTAKETQYF.

CDR3 coding DNA: TGCGCCAGCAGCGTCCCCGGGGCTGGGGCCAACGTCCTGACTTTC. Amino acid sequence: CASSVPGAGANVLTF. The chain carries TRBV5-1 and TRBJ2-6, with D perhaps matching TRBD2 (5 bases). CDR3 length equals 15 residues. The V gene's germline CDR1 is SGHRS and CDR2 YFSETQ. V was shortened by 4 bases and J by 2 bases, with 10 bases between the two germline ends.

This chain links TRBV28 with TRBJ1-5; no reliable D call. Germline V gene sequence: CDR1 MDHEN, CDR2 SYDVKM. The CDR3 spans 14 residues. V lost 6 bases, J lost 0 bases, and 9 bases lay in between. CDR3 sequence (DNA): TGTGCCAGCAGCCTTGGAGTTAGCAATCAGCCCCAGCATTTT. Translating it yields CASSLGVSNQPQHF.